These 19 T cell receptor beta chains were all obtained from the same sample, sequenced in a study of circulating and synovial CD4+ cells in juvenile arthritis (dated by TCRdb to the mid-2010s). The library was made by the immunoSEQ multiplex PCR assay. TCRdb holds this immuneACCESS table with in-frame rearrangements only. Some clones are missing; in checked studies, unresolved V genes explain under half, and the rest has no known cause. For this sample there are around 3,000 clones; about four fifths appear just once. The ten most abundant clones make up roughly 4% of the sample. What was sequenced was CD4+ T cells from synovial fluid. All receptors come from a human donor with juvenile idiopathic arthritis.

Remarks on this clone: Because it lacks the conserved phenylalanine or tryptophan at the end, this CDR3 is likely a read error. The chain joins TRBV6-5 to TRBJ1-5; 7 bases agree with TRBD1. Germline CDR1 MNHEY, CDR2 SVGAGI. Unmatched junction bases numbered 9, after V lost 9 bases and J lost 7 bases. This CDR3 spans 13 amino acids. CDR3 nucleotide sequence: TGTGCCAGTTCTGTCAGGGGGTCCCAGCCCCAGCATCTT. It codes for CASSVRGSQPQHL.

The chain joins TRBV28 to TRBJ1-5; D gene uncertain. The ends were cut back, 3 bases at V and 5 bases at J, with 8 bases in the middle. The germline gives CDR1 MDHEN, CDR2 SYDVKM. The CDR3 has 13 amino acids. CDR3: CASSFGGHQPQHF. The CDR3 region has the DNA TGTGCCAGCAGTTTTGGAGGGCATCAGCCCCAGCATTTT.

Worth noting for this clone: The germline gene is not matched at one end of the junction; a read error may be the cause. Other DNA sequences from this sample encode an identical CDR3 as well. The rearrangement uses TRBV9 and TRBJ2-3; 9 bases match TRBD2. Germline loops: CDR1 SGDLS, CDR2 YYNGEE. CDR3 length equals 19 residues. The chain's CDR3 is CASSVETQRGETSTDTQYF. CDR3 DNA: TGTGCCAGCAGCGTAGAGACTCAGCGGGGGGAGACTAGCACGGATACGCAGTATTTT.

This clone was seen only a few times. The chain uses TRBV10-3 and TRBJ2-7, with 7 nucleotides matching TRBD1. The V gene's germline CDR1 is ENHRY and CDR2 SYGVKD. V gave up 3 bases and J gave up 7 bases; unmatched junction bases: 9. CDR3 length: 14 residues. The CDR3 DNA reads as TGTGCCATCAGTGATCCCGTACAGGGGCGGGAGCAGTACTTC. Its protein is CAISDPVQGREQYF.

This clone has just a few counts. CDR3 sequence: CASSLDREAGNTIYF. For the CDR3, the DNA is TGTGCCAGTAGTCTGGACAGGGAAGCGGGAAACACCATATATTTT. This chain uses TRBV19 with TRBJ1-3; 8 bases are shared with TRBD1. Losses at the gene ends were 5 bases for V and 4 bases for J; bases not matched to a gene: 7. The CDR3 covers 15 residues. Per germline, CDR1 LNHDA and CDR2 SQIVND (reference sequence).

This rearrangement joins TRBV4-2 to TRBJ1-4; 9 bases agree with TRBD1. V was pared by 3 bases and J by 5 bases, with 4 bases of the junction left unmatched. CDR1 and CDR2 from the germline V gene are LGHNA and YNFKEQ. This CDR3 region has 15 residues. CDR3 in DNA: TGTGCCAGCAGCCAGACCGGGACAGGGAATGAAAAACTGTTTTTT. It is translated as CASSQTGTGNEKLFF.

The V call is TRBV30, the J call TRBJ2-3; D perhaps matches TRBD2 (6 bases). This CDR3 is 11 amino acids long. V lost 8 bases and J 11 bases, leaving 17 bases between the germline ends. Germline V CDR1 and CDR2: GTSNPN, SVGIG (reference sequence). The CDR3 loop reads CAAPGEEKQYF. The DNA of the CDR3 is TGTGCCGCCCCCGGGGAGGAGAAGCAGTATTTT.

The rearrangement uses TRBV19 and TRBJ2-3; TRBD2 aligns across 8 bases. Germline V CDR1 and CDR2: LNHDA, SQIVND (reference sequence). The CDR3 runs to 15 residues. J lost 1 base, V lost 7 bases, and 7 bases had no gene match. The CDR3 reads CASTPAGVGTDTQYF. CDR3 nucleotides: TGTGCCAGTACCCCAGCGGGGGTTGGCACAGATACGCAGTATTTT.

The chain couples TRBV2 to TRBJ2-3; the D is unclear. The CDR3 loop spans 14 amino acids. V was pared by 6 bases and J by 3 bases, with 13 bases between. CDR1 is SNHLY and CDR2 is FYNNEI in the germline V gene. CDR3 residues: CASRYTSGTDTQYF. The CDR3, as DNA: TGTGCCAGCAGGTACACTTCAGGAACAGATACGCAGTATTTT.

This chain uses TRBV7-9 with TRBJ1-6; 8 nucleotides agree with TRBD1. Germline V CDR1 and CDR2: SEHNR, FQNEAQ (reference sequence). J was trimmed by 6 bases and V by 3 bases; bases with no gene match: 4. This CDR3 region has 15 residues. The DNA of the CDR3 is TGTGCCAGCAGCTTCCAGGGGGCCCCTAATTCACCCCTCCACTTT. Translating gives CASSFQGAPNSPLHF.

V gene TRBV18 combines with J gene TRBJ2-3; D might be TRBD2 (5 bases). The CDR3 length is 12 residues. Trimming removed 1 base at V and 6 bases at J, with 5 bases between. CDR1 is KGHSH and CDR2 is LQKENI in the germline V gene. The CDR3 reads CASSPRRDTQYF. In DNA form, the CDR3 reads TGTGCCAGCTCACCACGGAGGGATACGCAGTATTTT.

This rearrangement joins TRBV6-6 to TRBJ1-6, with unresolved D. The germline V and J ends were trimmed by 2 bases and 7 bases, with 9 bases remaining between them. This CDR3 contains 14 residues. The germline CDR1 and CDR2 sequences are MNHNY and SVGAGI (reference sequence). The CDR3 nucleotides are TGTGCCAGCAGTTACGCGGCAGAAAATTCACCCCTCCACTTT. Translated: CASSYAAENSPLHF.

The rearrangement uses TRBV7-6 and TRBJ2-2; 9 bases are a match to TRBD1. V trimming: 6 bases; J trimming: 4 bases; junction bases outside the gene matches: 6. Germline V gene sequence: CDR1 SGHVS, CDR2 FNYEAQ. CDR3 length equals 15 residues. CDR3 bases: TGTGCCAGCAGTCAACAGGGGGCCCTCACCGGGGAGCTGTTTTTT. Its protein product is CASSQQGALTGELFF.

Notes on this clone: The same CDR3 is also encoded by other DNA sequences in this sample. The CDR3, as DNA: TGTGCCAGCAGCCTCGACAGATATGGCTACACCTTC. Its protein is CASSLDRYGYTF. The chain carries TRBV7-2 and TRBJ1-2, with D possibly matching TRBD1 (5 bases). CDR1 is SGHTA and CDR2 is FQGNSA in the germline V gene. The CDR3 covers 12 residues. Trimming stripped 5 bases from V and 5 bases from J, with 9 bases between.

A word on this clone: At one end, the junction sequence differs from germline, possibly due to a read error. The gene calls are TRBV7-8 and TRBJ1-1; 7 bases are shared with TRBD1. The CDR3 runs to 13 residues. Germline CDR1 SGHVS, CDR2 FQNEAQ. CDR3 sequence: CASSLGGGASGVF. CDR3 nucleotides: TGTGCCAGCAGCTTAGGAGGGGGCGCCAGCGGAGTCTTT.

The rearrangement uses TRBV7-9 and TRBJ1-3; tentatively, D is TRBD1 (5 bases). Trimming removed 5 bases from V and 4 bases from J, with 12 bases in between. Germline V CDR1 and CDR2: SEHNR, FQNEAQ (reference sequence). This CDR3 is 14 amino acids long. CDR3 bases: TGTGCCAGCAGCCCTCGGGGGATCGGAAACACCATATATTTT. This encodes CASSPRGIGNTIYF.

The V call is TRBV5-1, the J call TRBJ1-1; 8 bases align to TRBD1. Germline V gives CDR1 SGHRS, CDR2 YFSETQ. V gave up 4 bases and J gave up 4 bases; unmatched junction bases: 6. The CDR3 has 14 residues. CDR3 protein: CASSPDGTGTEAFF. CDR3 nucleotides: TGCGCCAGCAGCCCGGATGGGACAGGCACTGAAGCTTTCTTT.

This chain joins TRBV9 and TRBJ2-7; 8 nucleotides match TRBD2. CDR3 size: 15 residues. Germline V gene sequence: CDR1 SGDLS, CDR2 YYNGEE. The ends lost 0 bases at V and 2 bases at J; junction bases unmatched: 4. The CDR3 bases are TGTGCCAGCAGCGTAGGCCTAGCGGGCCCCTACGAGCAGTACTTC. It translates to CASSVGLAGPYEQYF.

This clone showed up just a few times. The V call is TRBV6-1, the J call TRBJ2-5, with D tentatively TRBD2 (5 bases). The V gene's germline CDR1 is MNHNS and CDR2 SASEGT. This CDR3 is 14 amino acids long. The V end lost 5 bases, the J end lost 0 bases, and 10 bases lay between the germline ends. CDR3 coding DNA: TGTGCCAGCAGTAGCGGAGTCTACCAAGAGACCCAGTACTTC. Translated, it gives CASSSGVYQETQYF.